Listed below are T cell receptor beta chains from one sample, sequenced in a study of blood T cell repertoires in COVID-19. Sequencing used immunoSEQ multiplex PCR; TCRdb keeps in-frame clones, though not all of them. The data hold 120,000 or so clones, with 70% to 90% observed a single time. The sequenced sample consisted of peripheral blood. All receptors come from a woman between 45 and 65 years old with acute or convalescent COVID-19. The CDR3 runs from the conserved cysteine through the conserved F or W. D genes are given only for firm matches. Only some rows state a clone size, as once, few, many or a class for expanded clones.

D: TRBD1
V: TRBV5-6
size: .
J: TRBJ2-7
DNA: TGTGCCAGCAGCTCGGGGACAGGGTTCGACTACGAGCAGTACTTC
CDR3: CASSSGTGFDYEQYF

D: TRBD2
V: TRBV11-2
size: .
J: TRBJ2-1
DNA: TGTGCCAGCAGCCCCCTGGGACTAGCGGGCTACAATGAGCAGTTCTTC
CDR3: CASSPLGLAGYNEQFF

D: TRBD1
V: TRBV5-4
size: .
J: TRBJ1-1
DNA: TGTGCCAGCAGCCGTACAGGGGCCCCTGAAGCTTTCTTT
CDR3: CASSRTGAPEAFF

D: .
V: TRBV5-1
size: few
J: TRBJ2-5
DNA: TGCGCCAGCAGCTTAAACAGGGTAGAGACCCAGTACTTC
CDR3: CASSLNRVETQYF

D: .
V: TRBV5-1
size: .
J: TRBJ1-3
DNA: TGCGCCAGCAGTCTTGGTCAAAGCGGGAACACCATATATTTT
CDR3: CASSLGQSGNTIYF

D: TRBD1
V: TRBV10-3
size: .
J: TRBJ1-1
DNA: TGTGCCATCAGTCGGGACAGCGTGAACACTGAAGCTTTCTTT
CDR3: CAISRDSVNTEAFF

D: TRBD2
V: TRBV27
size: .
J: TRBJ2-7
DNA: TGTGCCAGCAGCAAGATTAGCGGGAGCGATAGGCACGAGCAGTACTTC
CDR3: CASSKISGSDRHEQYF

D: TRBD2
V: TRBV3-1/TRBV3-2
size: once
J: TRBJ2-1
DNA: TGTGCCAGCAGCCGGGGAGCGGGGACCTACAATGAGCAGTTCTTC
CDR3: CASSRGAGTYNEQFF

D: .
V: TRBV28
size: .
J: TRBJ1-5
DNA: TGTGCCAGCAGTTTCGAACAGAGCAATCAGCCCCAGCATTTT
CDR3: CASSFEQSNQPQHF

D: .
V: TRBV5-6
size: .
J: TRBJ2-3
DNA: TGTGCCAGCAGCCAACTAGCAGCAGCTAGCACAGATACGCAGTATTTT
CDR3: CASSQLAAASTDTQYF

D: TRBD2
V: TRBV3-1/TRBV3-2
size: .
J: TRBJ2-2
DNA: TGTGCCAGCAGCCAAGCGTCTAGCGGGAGTGCCGGGGAGCTGTTTTTT
CDR3: CASSQASSGSAGELFF

D: TRBD2
V: TRBV30
size: .
J: TRBJ2-7
DNA: TGTGCCTGGAGTTCAGGGATTCGCGGGGGGGTCAAGTACTTC
CDR3: CAWSSGIRGGVKYF

D: .
V: TRBV3-1/TRBV3-2
size: .
J: TRBJ1-4
DNA: TGTGCCAGCAGCCAGGCCCTACGGGCAGACCTTCGGGGGGAAAAACTGTTTTTT
CDR3: CASSQALRADLRGEKLFF

D: TRBD2
V: TRBV4-1
size: .
J: TRBJ2-7
DNA: TGCGCCAGCAGCCAATTTAGCGGGTATTCCTACGAGCAGTACTTC
CDR3: CASSQFSGYSYEQYF

D: TRBD1
V: TRBV29-1
size: .
J: TRBJ2-7
DNA: TGCAGCGTTGCGGACAGGGGGCTAGTCCACTCCTACGAGCAGTACTTC
CDR3: CSVADRGLVHSYEQYF

D: TRBD2
V: TRBV27
size: .
J: TRBJ2-3
DNA: TGTGCCAGCAGTTTTAGCGGGAGGGTCAAAGATACGCAGTATTTT
CDR3: CASSFSGRVKDTQYF

D: .
V: TRBV4-1
size: few
J: TRBJ1-3
DNA: TGCGCCAGCAGCCTACTTCCGCACCATTCTGTTGGAAACACCATATATTTT
CDR3: CASSLLPHHSVGNTIYF

D: TRBD1
V: TRBV7-2
size: .
J: TRBJ1-5
DNA: TGTGCCAGCAGCGCCGGGACAGGGTCCAATCAGCCCCAGCATTTT
CDR3: CASSAGTGSNQPQHF